This T cell receptor beta chain was captured in a study of T-cell memory formation after mild COVID-19 (dated by TCRdb to the early 2020s). Looking at the study overall: TCR sequence clusters from the two donors were found to be largely donor specific. Two young, previously healthy adult volunteers, one female and one male, were included in the cohort. T-cell clones expanding and contracting after mild COVID-19 in two donors were tracked by longitudinal TCRalpha and TCRbeta repertoire sequencing. Results the study describes overall, beyond this receptor: SARS-CoV-2 specificity was not confirmed for the second-wave clones peaking on day 37. Contracting CD4+ clones appeared mostly in the CM and EM memory subsets, whereas CD8+ clones were enriched in EMRA. Clones that contracted from day 15 to 85 showed balanced CD4/CD8 phenotypes, whereas a second wave of clones that expanded from day 15 to 37 leaned towards CD4+. Some responding clones were detected in pre-infection memory, which suggested that pre-existing cross-reactive memory T cells had joined the SARS-CoV-2 response. The study included only two mild cases, and larger cohorts that include severe cases with pre-infection samples were judged to be necessary.

PBMCs were isolated by Ficoll-Paque density gradient centrifugation. TCRdb names Illumina NovaSeq 6000 as the instrument used. TCRalpha and TCRbeta cDNA libraries were built by 5'RACE with constant-segment primers, adding sample barcodes and unique molecular identifiers. Trizol reagent was used to extract RNA from every sample. Libraries were amplified in two PCR steps, with a second sample barcode and Illumina TruSeq adapters added in the second step. Libraries were sequenced on an Illumina NovaSeq with 2 x 150 bp paired-end reads. In the authors' own workflow: The reads were demultiplexed and collapsed into UMI-guided consensus sequences using migec v1.2.7. Using mixcr v2.1.11, the UMI consensuses were aligned to TRA and TRB V and J templates and assembled into clonotypes. Expanded or contracted clonotypes were those called significant by both edgeR and NoisET, with noise models trained on biological replicates. For edgeR calls, the thresholds were a false discovery rate-adjusted p below 0.01 and a log2 fold-change of 1. PCA with hierarchical clustering of max-normalized trajectories of the 1000 most abundant clonotypes was used as exploratory dynamics analysis. Separately sequenced CD4+ and CD8+ repertoires were used to assign the CD4 or CD8 phenotype of responding clones. TCRdb passed the public sequencing reads through fastp at Q25 and MiXCR, retaining productive beta sequences. One record per CDR3 amino acid sequence lists the most common genes and DNA. The authors' filters were not applied to this entry. The sample profile shows fewer than 700,000 distinct CDR3 sequences; 20% to 25% of them were found once. Together, the top ten hold approximately 8.4% of the sample.

This clonotype occurred a few times. The target of this receptor is not known. No much larger clonotype is one base removed from it; base qualities were not supplied. Counted from cysteine to phenylalanine, this CDR3 has 14 amino acids. Only the CDR3 portion is preserved as DNA: 42 bases, with reading frame beginning at the first base. The germline V gene encodes CDR1 SQVTM and CDR2 ANQGSEA. A distance of 19 bases separates the germline ends of V and J, which lose 6 bases and 5 bases respectively. The clonotype originates from an adult woman who had mild COVID-19 (a few samples of this study predate the infection). The sample titles of this study are shuffled in the database, so cell type and time point are left out; the donor was told from shared clones. The chain links TRBV29-1 with TRBJ1-1; possibly the D gene is TRBD1, per 6 matching bases. What was sequenced was PBMCs or a T cell subset sorted from them (not recorded which). Here the CDR3 is given as CSVLITGHQTEAFF. The DNA sequence reads TGCAGCGTCCTTATCACAGGGCACCAGACTGAAGCTTTCTTT.